The clone carrying this T cell receptor beta chain turned up a few times. Its cognate antigen is unknown. The entry originates in a study of metastatic and nonmetastatic thyroid tumors. Study-wide points: Compared with benign nodules, malignant thyroid tumors were reported to have significantly higher TCR beta diversity in both blood and tumor.

Germline V gene data show CDR1 as SGHDT and CDR2 as YYEEEE. The CDR3 consists of 16 residues. Trimming removed 0 bases from V and 5 bases from J, with 17 bases in between. Source study methods: The study took CDR3 differences across clinicopathological groups and made a distant-metastasis classifier for papillary thyroid cancer from them. TCRdb re-processed the PCR reads through MiXCR. TCRdb's processing, not the study's, gives the V and J calls here. The table records some 52,000 clones, approximately 17% of them present only once. Every patient underwent thyroid surgery untreated. The chain recombines TRBV5-6 with TRBJ2-5; a possible D gene is TRBD1 (6 bases). The sequenced sample was blood. The receptor was isolated from a female donor with papillary thyroid cancer or a benign thyroid nodule (not recorded which). Some clones in this sample may be carry-over from other donors' samples. CDR3 nucleotide sequence: TGTGCCAGCAGCTTGGCGCTGGCAGGGGTGGACGAGACCCAGTACTTC. Translating it yields CASSLALAGVDETQYF.